This T cell receptor beta chain was observed in a study of T cell responses to AZD1222 COVID-19 vaccine. In regard to this clone: Its antigen is not known.

General study points: Just 6 or 7 AZD1222 recipients were seropositive at baseline. It should be noted that donors were predominantly white British and more often female, and clonal diversity was possibly underestimated. Recipients of two AZD1222 doses showed rising Spike-specific TCR breadth and depth. Nearly half of spike-specific TCRs reportedly target unmutated variant regions.

The method was immunoSEQ multiplex PCR; TCRdb's version includes in-frame clones alone and lacks a portion of them. Of more than 85,000 clones listed, 92% are singletons. This TCR was recovered from an adult in good health. The source material was peripheral blood, sampled on day 0 of AZD1222 vaccination.

The CDR3 nucleotides read TGTGCCAGCAGCCGCTCAGGGGAGGTTATTCAGCCCCAGCATTTT. Protein: CASSRSGEVIQPQHF. This chain links TRBV11-2 with TRBJ1-5; perhaps TRBD1 as D (6 bases). Trimming removed 5 bases at V and 6 bases at J, with 17 bases between. The germline CDR1 and CDR2 sequences are SGHAT and FQNNGV. The CDR3 spans 15 residues.